This TCR beta chain was profiled in a study of T cells after yellow fever vaccination. Findings and limits, study-wide: Post-booster reappearance was seen for most primary-vaccination clones (around 96% CD4, 80% to 90% CD8). A secondary response was less intense yet reached its peak sooner, at day 5 versus 15.

Template switching by 5'RACE produced TCR cDNA, adding a universal primer site and UMIs. TCRdb redid the calling of the 5' RACE reads with MiXCR, one entry per CDR3 protein. The sample consists of 450,000 to 600,000 distinct CDR3 sequences, around a sixth of them appearing once. The CDR3 is 14 amino acids. The germline CDR1 and CDR2 sequences are SNHLY and FYNNEI. Trimming took 3 bases from V and 9 from J, leaving 15 bases between them. In its sample, this clonotype was seen a few times. What it binds is not known. This receptor was identified in a man aged 18 to 29 who received the YFV17D yellow fever vaccine. The V call is TRBV2, the J call TRBJ1-5; D ambiguous. The source was PBMCs, collected about 5 days after the first yellow fever vaccination. CDR3: CASSEGSGFGPQHF. CDR3 coding DNA: TGTGCCAGCAGTGAGGGAAGCGGGTTCGGGCCCCAGCATTTT.